This T cell receptor (beta chain) was captured by sequencing in a study of read filtering for tumor transcriptome and immune sequencing. For the study at large: Among patients, 17 to 20 were male and around 15 female, aged about 45 to 85 (mean about 69). After DNase treatment, RNA was made into whole-transcriptome libraries.

Molecular barcoded adaptors covering alpha/delta and beta/gamma chains were used on roughly 400 ng RNA. TCRdb reanalysed the reads using MiXCR and keeps one entry per CDR3 protein. Found here are about 61,000 distinct CDR3 sequences, roughly 19% of them singletons; the top ten hold about an eighth. The V and J ends lost 4 bases and 6 bases, in that order; junction bases with no gene match: 5. This CDR3 is built from 13 residues. From germline, CDR1 is SQVTM and CDR2 ANQGSEA. The table lists this clonotype with many counts. The sequenced material came from a population of CD138-negative cells sorted from bone marrow. The rearrangement links TRBV29-1 to TRBJ2-2; 7 bases map to TRBD2. The receptor was derived from a donor at least 40 years old with multiple myeloma. The CDR3 spells CSVGPRGAGELFF. Written as DNA, the CDR3 is TGCAGCGTTGGGCCTCGGGGGGCCGGGGAGCTGTTTTTT.